The present TCR beta chain was sequenced within a study of T cell responses to AZD1222 COVID-19 vaccine. Study-wide background: Second doses at about 4 or about 12 weeks were pooled.

The CDR3 totals 14 residues. CDR1 is KGHSH, CDR2 LQKENI, per germline. Trimming stripped 2 bases from V and 3 bases from J, with 7 bases between. Turning to this clone: As yet, its antigen is unknown.

Study-wide points: A mostly white British donor set with more females was recruited, and clonal diversity was possibly underestimated. Repertoires were sampled only after the peak T cell response.

Sequencing was performed with immunoSEQ multiplex PCR; in TCRdb, only in-frame clones are kept and a portion is missing. This table has 150,000 to 170,000 clones, roughly nine tenths appearing once. This TCR was sampled from an adult in good health. The material was peripheral blood, obtained on day 0 of AZD1222 vaccination. This chain links TRBV18 with TRBJ2-2, with D uncertain. DNA of the CDR3: TGTGCCAGCTCACCAAGTCAGTACACCGGGGAGCTGTTTTTT. Its protein product is CASSPSQYTGELFF.